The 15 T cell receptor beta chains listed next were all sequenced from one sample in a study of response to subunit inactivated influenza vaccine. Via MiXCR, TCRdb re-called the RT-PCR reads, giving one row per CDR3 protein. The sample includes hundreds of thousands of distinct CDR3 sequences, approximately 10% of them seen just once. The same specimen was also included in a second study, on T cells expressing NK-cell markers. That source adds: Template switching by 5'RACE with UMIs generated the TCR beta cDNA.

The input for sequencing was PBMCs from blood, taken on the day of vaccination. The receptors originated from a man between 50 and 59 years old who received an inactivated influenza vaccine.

This CDR3 reads CASSFMGSTDTQYF. CDR3 coding DNA: TGTGCCAGCAGCTTTATGGGGTCCACAGATACGCAGTATTTT. The chain has TRBV7-2 and TRBJ2-3, with D unresolved. Germline V gene data show CDR1 as SGHTA and CDR2 as FQGNSA. This CDR3 region has 14 residues. The germline V and J ends were trimmed by 3 bases and 2 bases, with 9 bases remaining between them.

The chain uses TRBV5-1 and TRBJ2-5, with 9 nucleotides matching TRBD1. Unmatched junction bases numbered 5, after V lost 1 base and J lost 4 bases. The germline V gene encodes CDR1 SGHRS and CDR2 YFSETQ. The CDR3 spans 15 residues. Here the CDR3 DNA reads TGCGCCAGCAGCTTGTCCCCGACAGGGGGAGAGACCCAGTACTTC. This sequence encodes CASSLSPTGGETQYF.

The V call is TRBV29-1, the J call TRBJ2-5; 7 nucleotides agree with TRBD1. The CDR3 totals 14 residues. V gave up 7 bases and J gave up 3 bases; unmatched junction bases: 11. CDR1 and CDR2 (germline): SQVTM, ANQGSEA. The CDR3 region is CSATPWTGEETQYF. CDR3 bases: TGCAGCGCTACACCCTGGACAGGCGAAGAGACCCAGTACTTC.

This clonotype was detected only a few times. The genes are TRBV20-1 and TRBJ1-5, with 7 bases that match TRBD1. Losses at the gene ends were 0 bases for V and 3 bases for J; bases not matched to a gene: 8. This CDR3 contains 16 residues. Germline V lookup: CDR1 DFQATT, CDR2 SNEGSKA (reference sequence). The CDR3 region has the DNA TGCAGTGCTAGAGATATGGACAGGACCGCCAATCAGCCCCAGCATTTT. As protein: CSARDMDRTANQPQHF.

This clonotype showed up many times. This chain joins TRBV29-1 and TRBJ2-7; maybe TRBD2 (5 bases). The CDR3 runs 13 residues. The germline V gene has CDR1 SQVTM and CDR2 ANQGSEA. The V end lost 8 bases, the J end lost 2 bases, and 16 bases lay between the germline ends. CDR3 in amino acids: CSIGPDGAYEQYF. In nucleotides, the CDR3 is TGCAGCATTGGACCGGACGGGGCCTACGAGCAGTACTTC.

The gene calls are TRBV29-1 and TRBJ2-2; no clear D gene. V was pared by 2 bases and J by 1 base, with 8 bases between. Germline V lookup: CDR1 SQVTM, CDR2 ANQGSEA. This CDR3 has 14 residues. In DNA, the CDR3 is TGCAGCGTTGAATTAATGGGGAACACCGGGGAGCTGTTTTTT. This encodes CSVELMGNTGELFF.

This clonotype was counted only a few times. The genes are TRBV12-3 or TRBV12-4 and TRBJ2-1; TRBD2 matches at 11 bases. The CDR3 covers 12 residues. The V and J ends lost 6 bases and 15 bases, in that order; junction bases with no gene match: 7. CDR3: CASSLTSGSRFF. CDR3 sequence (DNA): TGTGCCAGCAGCCTCACTAGCGGGAGTCGGTTCTTC.

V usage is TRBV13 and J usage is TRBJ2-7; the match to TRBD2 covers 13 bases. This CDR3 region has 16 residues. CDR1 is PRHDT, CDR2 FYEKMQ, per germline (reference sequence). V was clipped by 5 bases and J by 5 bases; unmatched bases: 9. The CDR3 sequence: CASSAGTSGNGDEQYF. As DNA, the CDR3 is TGTGCCAGCAGCGCCGGGACTAGCGGGAACGGGGACGAGCAGTACTTC. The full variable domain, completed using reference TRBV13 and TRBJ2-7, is AAGVIQSPRHLIKEKRETATLKCYPIPRHDTVYWYQQGPGQDPQFLISFYEKMQSDKGSIPDRFSAQQFSDYHSELNMSSLELGDSALYFCASSAGTSGNGDEQYFGPGTRLTVT.

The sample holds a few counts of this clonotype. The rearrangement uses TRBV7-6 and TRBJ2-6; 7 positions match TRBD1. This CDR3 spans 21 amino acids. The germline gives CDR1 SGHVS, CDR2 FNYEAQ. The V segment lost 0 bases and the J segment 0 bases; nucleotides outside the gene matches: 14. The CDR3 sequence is CASSLASWPGQWSSGANVLTF. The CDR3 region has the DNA TGTGCCAGCAGCTTAGCGTCTTGGCCGGGACAGTGGAGCTCTGGGGCCAACGTCCTGACTTTC.

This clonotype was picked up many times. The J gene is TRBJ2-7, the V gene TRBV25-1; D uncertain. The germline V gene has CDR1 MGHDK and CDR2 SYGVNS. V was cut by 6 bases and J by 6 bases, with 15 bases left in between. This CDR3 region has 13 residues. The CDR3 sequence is CASSQLPGSEQYF. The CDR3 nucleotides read TGTGCCAGCAGCCAACTCCCCGGTAGCGAGCAGTACTTC.

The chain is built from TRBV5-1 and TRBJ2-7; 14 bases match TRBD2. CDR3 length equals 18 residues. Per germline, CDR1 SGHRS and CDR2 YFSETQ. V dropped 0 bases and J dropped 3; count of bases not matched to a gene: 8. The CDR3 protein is CASSLAPGTSGGLYEQYF. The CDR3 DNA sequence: TGCGCCAGCAGCTTGGCACCCGGGACTAGCGGGGGCCTCTACGAGCAGTACTTC.

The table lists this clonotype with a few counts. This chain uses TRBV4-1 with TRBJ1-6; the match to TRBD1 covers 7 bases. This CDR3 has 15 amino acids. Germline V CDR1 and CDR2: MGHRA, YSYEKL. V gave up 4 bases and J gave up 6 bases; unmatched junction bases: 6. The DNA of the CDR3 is TGCGCCAGCAGCCTTAACAGGGGAGGTAATTCACCCCTCCACTTT. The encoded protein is CASSLNRGGNSPLHF.

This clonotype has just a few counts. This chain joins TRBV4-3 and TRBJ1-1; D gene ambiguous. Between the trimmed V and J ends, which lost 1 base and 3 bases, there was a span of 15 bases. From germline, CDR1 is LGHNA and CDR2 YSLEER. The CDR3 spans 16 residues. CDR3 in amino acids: CASSQGIGLDYTEAFF. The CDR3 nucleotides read TGCGCCAGCAGCCAAGGGATCGGGTTGGATTACACTGAAGCTTTCTTT.

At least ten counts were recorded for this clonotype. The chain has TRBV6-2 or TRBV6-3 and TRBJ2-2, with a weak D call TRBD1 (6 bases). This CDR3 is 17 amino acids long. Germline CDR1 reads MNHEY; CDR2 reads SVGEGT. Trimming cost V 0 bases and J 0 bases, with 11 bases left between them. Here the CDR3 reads CASSYSPGQPNTGELFF. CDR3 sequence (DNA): TGTGCCAGCAGTTACTCACCGGGACAACCGAACACCGGGGAGCTGTTTTTT.

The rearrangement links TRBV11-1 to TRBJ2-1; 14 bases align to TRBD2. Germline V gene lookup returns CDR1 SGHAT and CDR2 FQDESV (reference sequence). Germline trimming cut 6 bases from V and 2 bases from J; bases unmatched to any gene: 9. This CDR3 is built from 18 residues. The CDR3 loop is CASSSRTSGRFTYNEQFF. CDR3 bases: TGTGCCAGCAGTTCAAGGACTAGCGGGAGGTTCACCTACAATGAGCAGTTCTTC.